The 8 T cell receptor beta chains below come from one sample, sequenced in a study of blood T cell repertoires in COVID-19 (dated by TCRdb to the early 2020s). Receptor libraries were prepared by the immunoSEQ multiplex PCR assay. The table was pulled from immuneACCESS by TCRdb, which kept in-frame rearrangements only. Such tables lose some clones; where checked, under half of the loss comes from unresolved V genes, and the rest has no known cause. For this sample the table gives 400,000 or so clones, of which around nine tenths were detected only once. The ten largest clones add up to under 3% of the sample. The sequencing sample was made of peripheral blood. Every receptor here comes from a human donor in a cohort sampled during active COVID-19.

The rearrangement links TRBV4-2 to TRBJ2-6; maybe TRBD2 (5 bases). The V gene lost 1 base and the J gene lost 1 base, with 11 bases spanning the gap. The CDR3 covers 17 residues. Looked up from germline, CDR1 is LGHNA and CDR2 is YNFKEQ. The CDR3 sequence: CASSQVTRVSGANVLTF. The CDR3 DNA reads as TGTGCCAGCAGCCAAGTAACTAGGGTATCTGGGGCCAACGTCCTGACTTTC.

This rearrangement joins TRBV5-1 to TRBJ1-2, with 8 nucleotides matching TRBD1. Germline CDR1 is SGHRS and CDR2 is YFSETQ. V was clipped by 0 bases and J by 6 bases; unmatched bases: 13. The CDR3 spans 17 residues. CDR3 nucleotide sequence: TGCGCCAGCAGCTTGGGTTCAGGGGGCCCTCCCGGGAATGGCTACACCTTC. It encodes CASSLGSGGPPGNGYTF. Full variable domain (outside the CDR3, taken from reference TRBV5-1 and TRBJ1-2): KAGVTQTPRYLIKTRGQQVTLSCSPISGHRSVSWYQQTPGQGLQFLFEYFSETQRNKGNFPGRFSGRQFSNSRSEMNVSTLELGDSALYLCASSLGSGGPPGNGYTFGSGTRLTVV.

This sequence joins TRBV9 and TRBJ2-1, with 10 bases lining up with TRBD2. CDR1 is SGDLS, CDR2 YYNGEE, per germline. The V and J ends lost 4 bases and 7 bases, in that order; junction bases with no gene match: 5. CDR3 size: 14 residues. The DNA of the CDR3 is TGTGCCAGCAGCCCATGGACTAGCGGAAATGAGCAGTTCTTC. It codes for CASSPWTSGNEQFF. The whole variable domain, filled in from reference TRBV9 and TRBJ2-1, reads DSGVTQTPKHLITATGQRVTLRCSPRSGDLSVYWYQQSLDQGLQFLIQYYNGEERAKGNILERFSAQQFPDLHSELNLSSLELGDSALYFCASSPWTSGNEQFFGPGTRLTVL.

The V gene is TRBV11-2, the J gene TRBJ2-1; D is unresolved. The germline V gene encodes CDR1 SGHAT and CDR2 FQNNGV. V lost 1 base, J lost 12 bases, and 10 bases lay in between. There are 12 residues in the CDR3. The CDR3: CASSLAEAGQFF. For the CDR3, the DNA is TGTGCCAGCAGCTTAGCTGAGGCCGGGCAGTTCTTC.

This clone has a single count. Written as DNA, the CDR3 is TGCGCCAGCAGCTTCGCTAGCGGGTATAGCACAGATACGCAGTATTTT. Its protein product is CASSFASGYSTDTQYF. The genes are TRBV5-1 and TRBJ2-3; 8 bases fit TRBD2. Germline CDR1 reads SGHRS; CDR2 reads YFSETQ. Unmatched junction bases numbered 5, after V lost 2 bases and J lost 0 bases. The CDR3 consists of 16 residues.

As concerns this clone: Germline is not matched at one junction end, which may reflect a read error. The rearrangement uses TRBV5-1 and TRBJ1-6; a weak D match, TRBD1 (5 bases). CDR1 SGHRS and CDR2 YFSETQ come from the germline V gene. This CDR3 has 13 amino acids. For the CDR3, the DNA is TGCGCCAGCAGCTTCAGGGATAACTCACCCCTCCACTTT. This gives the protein CASSFRDNSPLHF.

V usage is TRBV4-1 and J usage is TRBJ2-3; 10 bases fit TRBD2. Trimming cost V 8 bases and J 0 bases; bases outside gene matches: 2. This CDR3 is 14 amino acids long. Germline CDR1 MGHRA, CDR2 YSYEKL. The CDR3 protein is CASRSGRSTDTQYF. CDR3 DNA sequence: TGCGCCAGCCGTAGCGGGAGGAGCACAGATACGCAGTATTTT.

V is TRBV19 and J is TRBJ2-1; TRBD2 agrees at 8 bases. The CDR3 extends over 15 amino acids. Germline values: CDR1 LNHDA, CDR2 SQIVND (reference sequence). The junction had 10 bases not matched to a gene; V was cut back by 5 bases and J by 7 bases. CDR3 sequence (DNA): TGTGCCAGTAGTGTTAGCGGGATTAGGTTAAATGAGCAGTTCTTC. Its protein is CASSVSGIRLNEQFF. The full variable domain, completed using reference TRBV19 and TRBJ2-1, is DGGITQSPKYLFRKEGQNVTLSCEQNLNHDAMYWYRQDPGQGLRLIYYSQIVNDFQKGDIAEGYSVSREKKESFPLTVTSAQKNPTAFYLCASSVSGIRLNEQFFGPGTRLTVL.